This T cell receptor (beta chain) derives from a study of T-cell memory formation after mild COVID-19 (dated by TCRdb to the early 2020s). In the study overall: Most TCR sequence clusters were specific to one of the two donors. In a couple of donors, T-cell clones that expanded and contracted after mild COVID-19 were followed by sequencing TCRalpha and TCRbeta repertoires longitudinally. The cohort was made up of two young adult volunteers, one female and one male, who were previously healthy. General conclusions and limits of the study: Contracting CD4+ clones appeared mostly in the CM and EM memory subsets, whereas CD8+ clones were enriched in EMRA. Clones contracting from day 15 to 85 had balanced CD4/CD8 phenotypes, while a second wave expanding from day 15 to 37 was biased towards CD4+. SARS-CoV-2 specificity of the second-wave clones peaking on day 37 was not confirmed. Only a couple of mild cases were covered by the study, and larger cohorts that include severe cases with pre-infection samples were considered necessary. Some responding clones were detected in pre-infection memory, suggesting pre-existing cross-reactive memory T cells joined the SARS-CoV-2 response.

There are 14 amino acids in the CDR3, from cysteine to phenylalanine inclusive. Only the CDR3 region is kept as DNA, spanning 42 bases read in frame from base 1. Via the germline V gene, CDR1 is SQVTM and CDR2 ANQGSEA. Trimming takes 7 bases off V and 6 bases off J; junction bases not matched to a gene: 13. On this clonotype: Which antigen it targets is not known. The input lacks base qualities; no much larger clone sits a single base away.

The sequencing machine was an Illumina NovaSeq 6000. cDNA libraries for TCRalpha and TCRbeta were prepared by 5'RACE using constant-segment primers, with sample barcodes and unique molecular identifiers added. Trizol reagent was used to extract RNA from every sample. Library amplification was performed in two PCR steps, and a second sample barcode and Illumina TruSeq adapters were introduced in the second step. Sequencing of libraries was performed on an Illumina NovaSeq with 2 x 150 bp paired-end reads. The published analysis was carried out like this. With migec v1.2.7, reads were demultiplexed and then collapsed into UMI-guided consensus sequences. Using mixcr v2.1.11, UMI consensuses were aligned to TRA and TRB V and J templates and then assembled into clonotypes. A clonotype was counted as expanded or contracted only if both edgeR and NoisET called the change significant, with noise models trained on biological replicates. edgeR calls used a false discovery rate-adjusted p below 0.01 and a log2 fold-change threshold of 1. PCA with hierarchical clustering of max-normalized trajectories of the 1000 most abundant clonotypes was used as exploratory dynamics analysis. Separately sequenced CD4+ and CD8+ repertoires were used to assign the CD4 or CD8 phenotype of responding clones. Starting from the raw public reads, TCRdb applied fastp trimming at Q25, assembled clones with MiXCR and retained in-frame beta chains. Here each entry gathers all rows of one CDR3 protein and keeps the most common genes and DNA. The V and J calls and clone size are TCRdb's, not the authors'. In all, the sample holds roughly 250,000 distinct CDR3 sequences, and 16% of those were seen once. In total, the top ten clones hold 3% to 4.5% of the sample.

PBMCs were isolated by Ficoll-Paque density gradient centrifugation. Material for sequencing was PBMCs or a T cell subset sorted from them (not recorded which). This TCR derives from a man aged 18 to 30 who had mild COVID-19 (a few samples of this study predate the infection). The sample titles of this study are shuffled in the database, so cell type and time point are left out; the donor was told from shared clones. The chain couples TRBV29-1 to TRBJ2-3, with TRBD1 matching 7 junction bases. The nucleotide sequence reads TGCAGCGCCGGATCGGACAGGTTGCCGGATACGCAGTATTTT. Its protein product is CSAGSDRLPDTQYF.